These T cell receptor beta chains were read from a single sample in a study of shared clonotypes between healthy human individuals. Clones were sequenced by immunoSEQ multiplex PCR, and TCRdb holds only the in-frame ones, with some missing. The sample contains some 480,000 clones, roughly 85% of which appear only once. Input material: PBMCs. The receptors stem from a woman in her thirties or forties in good health. Some clones in this sample may be carry-over from other donors' samples. The CDR3 runs from the conserved cysteine through the conserved F or W. Fields, in order: clone size, D gene, J gene, V gene, CDR3 protein, CDR3 DNA. A D gene is named only where the DNA matches it firmly. Rows give clone size only sometimes, using once, few, many, or a class for an expanded clone.

clone size: -; D gene: TRBD2; J gene: TRBJ2-2; V gene: TRBV11-2; CDR3 protein: CASSSTSGRKVELFF; CDR3 DNA: TGTGCCAGCAGCTCTACTAGCGGGAGAAAGGTGGAGCTGTTTTTT
clone size: -; D gene: TRBD2; J gene: TRBJ2-5; V gene: TRBV7-7; CDR3 protein: CASSLLAGGPGETQYF; CDR3 DNA: TGTGCTAGCAGCTTGTTAGCGGGAGGGCCGGGGGAGACCCAGTACTTC
clone size: few; D gene: -; J gene: TRBJ1-1; V gene: TRBV7-9; CDR3 protein: CASSLASGGPTEAFF; CDR3 DNA: TGTGCCAGCAGCTTAGCTAGCGGGGGGCCCACTGAAGCTTTCTTT
clone size: -; D gene: -; J gene: TRBJ2-1; V gene: TRBV29-1; CDR3 protein: CSVGGLYNEQFF; CDR3 DNA: TGCAGCGTTGGGGGACTTTACAATGAGCAGTTCTTC
clone size: -; D gene: -; J gene: TRBJ2-3; V gene: TRBV11-2; CDR3 protein: CASSYGGRPTDTQYF; CDR3 DNA: TGTGCCAGCAGTTATGGGGGAAGACCCACAGATACGCAGTATTTT
clone size: -; D gene: -; J gene: TRBJ2-5; V gene: TRBV11-1; CDR3 protein: CASSQGAVGFMGETQYF; CDR3 DNA: TGTGCCAGCAGCCAAGGGGCCGTCGGGTTTATGGGAGAGACCCAGTACTTC
clone size: few; D gene: -; J gene: TRBJ2-4; V gene: TRBV29-1; CDR3 protein: CSVDGGENIQYF; CDR3 DNA: TGCAGCGTTGATGGTGGCGAAAACATTCAGTACTTC
clone size: many; D gene: -; J gene: TRBJ2-5; V gene: TRBV10-1; CDR3 protein: CASSKQSGYGETQYF; CDR3 DNA: TGCGCCAGCAGCAAGCAGTCGGGGTACGGGGAGACCCAGTACTTC
clone size: -; D gene: TRBD2; J gene: TRBJ2-1; V gene: TRBV19; CDR3 protein: CASSPLGLEAQFF; CDR3 DNA: TGTGCCAGTAGCCCCTTGGGACTAGAAGCGCAGTTCTTC
clone size: few; D gene: -; J gene: TRBJ2-7; V gene: TRBV27; CDR3 protein: CASSPGHIYEQYF; CDR3 DNA: TGTGCCAGCAGCCCGGGACATATCTACGAGCAGTACTTC
clone size: -; D gene: TRBD2; J gene: TRBJ2-1; V gene: TRBV5-1; CDR3 protein: CASSLAGAGPYNEQFF; CDR3 DNA: TGCGCCAGCAGCTTGGCTGGAGCGGGACCCTACAATGAGCAGTTCTTC
clone size: few; D gene: TRBD1; J gene: TRBJ1-1; V gene: TRBV30; CDR3 protein: CAWRAEQGASEAFF; CDR3 DNA: TGTGCCTGGAGGGCCGAACAGGGGGCATCTGAAGCTTTCTTT
clone size: -; D gene: -; J gene: TRBJ1-1; V gene: TRBV4-1; CDR3 protein: CASSQRLGGTEAFF; CDR3 DNA: TGCGCCAGCAGCCAACGATTAGGGGGCACTGAAGCTTTCTTT
clone size: -; D gene: -; J gene: TRBJ2-7; V gene: TRBV28; CDR3 protein: CASRPGTQRTKQYF; CDR3 DNA: TGTGCCAGCAGGCCCGGGACCCAACGTACGAAGCAGTACTTC
clone size: -; D gene: TRBD2; J gene: TRBJ2-6; V gene: TRBV30; CDR3 protein: CAWNGLAGVAGANVLTF; CDR3 DNA: TGTGCCTGGAACGGACTAGCGGGAGTGGCCGGGGCCAACGTCCTGACTTTC
clone size: -; D gene: TRBD2; J gene: TRBJ2-1; V gene: TRBV5-6; CDR3 protein: CASSSPGTSGARGQFF; CDR3 DNA: TGTGCCAGCAGCTCCCCCGGGACTAGCGGGGCCCGGGGGCAGTTCTTC